This paragraph reports one T cell receptor beta chain. Antigen specificity is unknown. The data originate from a study of CD4+ T cells in melanoma. Study results and caveats: Neoantigen-specific CD4+ T cells in melanoma reportedly had diverse differentiation states.

Sequencing was performed with immunoSEQ multiplex PCR; in TCRdb, only in-frame clones are kept and a portion is missing. The table lists roughly 20,000 clones, over 75% of them singletons. CDR1 is WNHNN, CDR2 SYGVQD, per germline (reference sequence). CDR3 size: 15 residues. J lost 6 bases, V lost 3 bases, and 6 bases had no gene match. This clonotype was obtained from a human donor with melanoma. The rearrangement links TRBV10-1 to TRBJ2-7; 12 bases line up with TRBD1. The sequenced sample consisted of cells from a culture (not recorded whether cultured in vitro). CDR3 protein: CASSDPGTGGREQYF. The CDR3 nucleotides are TGCGCCAGCAGTGATCCTGGGACAGGGGGCCGCGAGCAGTACTTC.